The 27 T cell receptor beta chains given below trace back to one sample, sequenced in a study of shared T cell receptors in the human thymus. Assay used: immunoSEQ multiplex PCR; TCRdb lists only in-frame clones, some missing. The sample holds some 400,000 clones, 95% seen once. The source material was thymocytes. The receptors here all came from a human donor.

V is TRBV27 and J is TRBJ1-5; 7 positions agree with TRBD1. The V gene's germline CDR1 is MNHEY and CDR2 SMNVEV (reference sequence). V was clipped by 5 bases and J by 4 bases; unmatched bases: 5. This CDR3 is built from 14 residues. The CDR3 DNA sequence: TGTGCCAGCAGTAAGACAGGGATAAATCAGCCCCAGCATTTT. It specifies CASSKTGINQPQHF.

V usage is TRBV4-1 and J usage is TRBJ2-7, with 9 bases identical to TRBD1. The trim removed 3 bases at V and 3 bases at J, leaving 3 bases unmatched. Germline V gene data show CDR1 as MGHRA and CDR2 as YSYEKL. CDR3 length: 14 amino acids. The CDR3 coding sequence is TGCGCCAGCAGCCAGGGGGACAGGGTCTACGAGCAGTACTTC. It codes for CASSQGDRVYEQYF.

The chain employs TRBV27 and TRBJ2-1; TRBD2 matches at 10 bases. CDR3 length: 15 amino acids. The junction had 2 bases not matched to a gene; V was cut back by 3 bases and J by 3 bases. Germline V lookup: CDR1 MNHEY, CDR2 SMNVEV (reference sequence). The CDR3 is CASSFQREGYNEQFF. The CDR3 nucleotides are TGTGCCAGCAGTTTTCAGCGGGAGGGCTACAATGAGCAGTTCTTC.

This sequence joins TRBV7-8 and TRBJ1-4; 7 bases agree with TRBD1. The CDR3 sequence is 15 residues long. Germline loops: CDR1 SGHVS, CDR2 FQNEAQ. After removal of 3 bases from V and 11 bases from J, the junction contained 12 bases not matched to a gene. The CDR3 is CASSFQGGLGRKLFF. CDR3 in DNA: TGTGCCAGCAGCTTCCAGGGGGGTTTAGGAAGGAAACTGTTTTTT. Supplemented by reference TRBV7-8 and TRBJ1-4, the full variable domain reads GAGVSQSPRYKVAKRGQDVALRCDPISGHVSLFWYQQALGQGPEFLTYFQNEAQLDKSGLPSDRFFAERPEGSVSTLKIQRTQQEDSAVYLCASSFQGGLGRKLFFGSGTQLSVL.

The rearrangement joins TRBV2 to TRBJ2-5; D gene ambiguous. The germline V gene encodes CDR1 SNHLY and CDR2 FYNNEI. The V and J ends lost 7 bases and 1 base respectively, with 16 bases between them. This CDR3 has 15 amino acids. CDR3 residues: CASTIQGNFQETQYF. The DNA for the CDR3 is TGTGCCAGCACAATCCAAGGGAACTTCCAAGAGACCCAGTACTTC.

This chain uses TRBV29-1 with TRBJ2-1; unclear D gene. This CDR3 is built from 13 residues. V was cut by 3 bases and J by 14 bases, with 20 bases left in between. Per germline, CDR1 SQVTM and CDR2 ANQGSEA. CDR3 protein: CSVDVTEYSSEFF. The CDR3 nucleotides are TGCAGCGTTGATGTGACGGAATACAGTTCGGAGTTCTTC.

This chain connects TRBV4-1 to TRBJ1-2; a weak D match, TRBD1 (6 bases). The germline V gene has CDR1 MGHRA and CDR2 YSYEKL. The V end was cut by 0 bases, the J end by 3 bases, with 11 bases between. The CDR3 sequence is 15 residues long. The CDR3 spells CASSQDLNRDYGYTF. DNA for the CDR3: TGCGCCAGCAGCCAAGACCTTAACAGGGACTATGGCTACACCTTC.

The rearrangement uses TRBV28 and TRBJ2-2; 9 bases fit TRBD1. This CDR3 contains 19 residues. V gave up 5 bases and J gave up 3 bases; unmatched junction bases: 16. Looked up from germline, CDR1 is MDHEN and CDR2 is SYDVKM. The CDR3 protein is CASSANRDREVWDTGELFF. The CDR3, as DNA: TGTGCCAGCAGTGCCAACCGGGACAGGGAGGTTTGGGACACCGGGGAGCTGTTTTTT.

The chain links TRBV15 to TRBJ2-7; 8 bases fit TRBD2. J lost 11 bases, V lost 3 bases, and 9 bases had no gene match. CDR3 length: 13 amino acids. Germline V gene lookup returns CDR1 LNHNV and CDR2 YYDKDF (reference sequence). The CDR3 DNA sequence: TGTGCCACCAGCAGGCTAGCGGGCCCTGGGGAGTACTTC. It yields the protein CATSRLAGPGEYF. Looking up the rest from reference TRBV15 and TRBJ2-7 gives the full variable domain: DAMVIQNPRYQVTQFGKPVTLSCSQTLNHNVMYWYQQKSSQAPKLLFHYYDKDFNNEADTPDNFQSRRPNTSFCFLDIRSPGLGDTAMYLCATSRLAGPGEYFGPGTRLTVT.

The V gene is TRBV25-1, the J gene TRBJ1-1, with a weak D call TRBD1 (5 bases). Looked up from germline, CDR1 is MGHDK and CDR2 is SYGVNS. The V end lost 1 base, the J end lost 6 bases, and 21 bases lay between the germline ends. The length of the CDR3 is 17 residues. In DNA form, the CDR3 reads TGTGCCAGCAGTGAATTTCGGGCAGGGACCTTGCGGGCTGAAGCTTTCTTT. Residues: CASSEFRAGTLRAEAFF.

This chain uses TRBV5-5 with TRBJ2-7; 12 bases align to TRBD2. Looked up from germline, CDR1 is SGHKS and CDR2 is YYEKEE (reference sequence). Germline trimming cut 6 bases from V and 5 bases from J; bases unmatched to any gene: 15. The CDR3 length is 17 residues. CDR3 sequence (DNA): TGTGCCAGCACCCCGGCTAGCGGGAGGGGTCCTTCCGACGAGCAGTACTTC. This translates into CASTPASGRGPSDEQYF.

The chain is built from TRBV21-1 and TRBJ1-1; the D call in the table, TRBD1, was not verified against the DNA. TRBV21-1 is a documented pseudogene. This CDR3 has 15 amino acids. CDR3 bases: TGTGCCAGCAGCAAAAAGGGGGACGGTCACACTGAAGCTTTCTTT. Translation: CASSKKGDGHTEAFF.

The chain uses TRBV9 and TRBJ2-1; 7 positions match TRBD1. V lost 4 bases, J lost 7 bases, and 8 bases stayed unmatched. This CDR3 comprises 14 residues. Germline values: CDR1 SGDLS, CDR2 YYNGEE. Here the CDR3 reads CASSPRQGINEQFF. The CDR3 DNA sequence: TGTGCCAGCAGCCCACGACAGGGTATAAATGAGCAGTTCTTC. Looking up the rest from reference TRBV9 and TRBJ2-1 gives the full variable domain: DSGVTQTPKHLITATGQRVTLRCSPRSGDLSVYWYQQSLDQGLQFLIQYYNGEERAKGNILERFSAQQFPDLHSELNLSSLELGDSALYFCASSPRQGINEQFFGPGTRLTVL.

V gene TRBV6-1 combines with J gene TRBJ2-3; 11 nucleotides agree with TRBD2. The germline CDR1 and CDR2 sequences are MNHNS and SASEGT. The CDR3 length is 16 residues. V gave up 4 bases and J gave up 3 bases; unmatched junction bases: 6. The CDR3, as DNA: TGTGCCAGCAGTGCCCCTCGACTAGCGGGAACAGATACGCAGTATTTT. Its protein is CASSAPRLAGTDTQYF.

This clone was recorded only once. The rearrangement uses TRBV6-1 and TRBJ1-1; TRBD1 is a possible D gene (6 bases). V gave up 7 bases and J gave up 4 bases, with 16 bases separating them. This CDR3 comprises 14 residues. Per germline, CDR1 MNHNS and CDR2 SASEGT. The CDR3 protein is CASTRGHPCTEAFF. CDR3 bases: TGTGCCAGCACGCGGGGGCATCCTTGCACTGAAGCTTTCTTT.

This clone has only one observation. The chain joins TRBV27 to TRBJ1-4; 7 bases are a match to TRBD1. Per the germline V gene, CDR1 is MNHEY and CDR2 is SMNVEV (reference sequence). There are 17 residues in the CDR3. V shed 3 bases and J 1 base; nucleotides not matched to a gene: 8. The CDR3 loop reads CASSFQRQGGTNEKLFF. For the CDR3, the DNA is TGTGCCAGCAGTTTCCAGAGACAGGGAGGAACTAATGAAAAACTGTTTTTT.

The chain combines TRBV6-1 with TRBJ2-7; weak D call: TRBD2 (5 bases). Germline-derived CDR1 and CDR2 are MNHNS and SASEGT. The CDR3 has 16 amino acids. The V end was cut by 2 bases, the J end by 5 bases, with 19 bases between. CDR3 DNA sequence: TGTGCCAGCAGTGAACTGGGCCGCCCGGGAAACGACGAGCAGTACTTC. It is translated as CASSELGRPGNDEQYF.

This clone was recorded once. The chain links TRBV6-6 to TRBJ2-7; D ambiguous. The germline V gene encodes CDR1 MNHNY and CDR2 SVGAGI (reference sequence). This CDR3 has 13 amino acids. V was shortened by 0 bases and J by 4 bases, with 7 bases between the two germline ends. CDR3 loop: CASSYSLAYEQYF. The CDR3 region has the DNA TGTGCCAGCAGTTACTCGCTCGCTTACGAGCAGTACTTC.

This chain links TRBV10-3 with TRBJ2-7; 7 positions match TRBD2. Germline V gene sequence: CDR1 ENHRY, CDR2 SYGVKD. The CDR3 loop spans 16 amino acids. V dropped 4 bases and J dropped 3; count of bases not matched to a gene: 12. CDR3 protein: CAISVRGGNPLYEQYF. As DNA, the CDR3 is TGTGCCATCAGTGTAAGGGGAGGGAACCCCCTCTACGAGCAGTACTTC.

The chain uses TRBV7-9 and TRBJ2-3; 11 nucleotides match TRBD2. V lost 6 bases, J lost 4 bases, and 6 bases stayed unmatched. CDR3 length: 15 residues. Germline V gene sequence: CDR1 SEHNR, CDR2 FQNEAQ (reference sequence). CDR3 residues: CASRLNSGRADTQYF. In nucleotides, the CDR3 is TGTGCCAGCAGGTTAAATAGCGGGAGGGCAGATACGCAGTATTTT.

This chain uses TRBV19 with TRBJ2-7; D perhaps matches TRBD1 (8 bases). The CDR3 totals 15 residues. With 3 bases removed from V and 1 base from J, the gap between germline ends came to 13 bases. Germline V CDR1 and CDR2: LNHDA, SQIVND (reference sequence). The chain's CDR3 is CASSIRGDRSYEQYF. The DNA for the CDR3 is TGTGCCAGTAGTATCCGGGGGGACAGGTCCTACGAGCAGTACTTC.

The J gene is TRBJ1-5, the V gene TRBV27; D not resolved. The CDR3 covers 13 residues. Trimming cost V 2 bases and J 4 bases, with 6 bases left between them. Germline V gene data show CDR1 as MNHEY and CDR2 as SMNVEV (reference sequence). The CDR3 loop reads CASSLRRNQPQHF. The CDR3, as DNA: TGTGCCAGCAGTTTAAGGAGGAATCAGCCCCAGCATTTT.

This chain joins TRBV16 and TRBJ2-7, with 7 bases identical to TRBD1. This CDR3 has 16 amino acids. With V trimmed by 0 bases and J by 0 bases, 5 bases remained unmatched. The germline V gene has CDR1 KGHSY and CDR2 FQNENV. The CDR3 loop reads CASSQSGTESSYEQYF. CDR3 sequence (DNA): TGTGCCAGCAGCCAATCGGGGACAGAGAGCTCCTACGAGCAGTACTTC.

This chain connects TRBV6-1 to TRBJ1-1; a weak D match, TRBD1 (6 bases). The germline V and J ends were trimmed by 5 bases and 6 bases, with 16 bases remaining between them. Germline V gene data show CDR1 as MNHNS and CDR2 as SASEGT. The CDR3 runs 14 residues. In DNA, the CDR3 is TGTGCCAGCAGTCCACAGGGTTACGGGGCTGAAGCTTTCTTT. Its protein product is CASSPQGYGAEAFF.

In DNA form, the CDR3 reads TGTGCCAGCAGTTACTCGGGCGGTGGGAACACCATATATTTT. Protein: CASSYSGGGNTIYF. The chain carries TRBV6-6 and TRBJ1-3; unclear D gene. The germline V gene encodes CDR1 MNHNY and CDR2 SVGAGI (reference sequence). V was cut by 0 bases and J by 7 bases, with 10 bases left in between. This CDR3 spans 14 amino acids.

The chain links TRBV27 to TRBJ2-7; TRBD1 might be the D (6 bases). The CDR3 sequence is 15 residues long. V lost 5 bases and J lost 0, with 14 bases in between. Germline CDR1 and CDR2: MNHEY and SMNVEV (reference sequence). The CDR3 region is CASSTGTPSSYEQYF. The CDR3 region has the DNA TGTGCCAGCAGTACCGGGACACCAAGCTCCTACGAGCAGTACTTC.

This clone was found a few times. The V call is TRBV5-1, the J call TRBJ1-1; D is unclear. The CDR3 loop spans 14 amino acids. The germline V gene encodes CDR1 SGHRS and CDR2 YFSETQ. Deletions cut 1 base from V and 6 bases from J, with 13 bases between. The CDR3 DNA sequence: TGCGCCAGCAGCTTGTACGGCGAGGTGCCTGAAGCTTTCTTT. It translates to CASSLYGEVPEAFF.